These T cell receptor beta chains were read from a single sample in a study of T cell responses to AZD1222 COVID-19 vaccine. TCRdb keeps only in-frame clones here, not all; method: immunoSEQ multiplex PCR. The sample yields 77,000 or so clones, about 90% seen once. This specimen was peripheral blood, taken on day 0 of MenACWY control vaccination. These receptors were obtained from an adult in good health. The CDR3 runs from the conserved cysteine through the conserved F or W. D genes are given only for firm matches.

v_call,j_call,d_call,cdr3_aa,cdr3_nt
TRBV5-1,TRBJ2-5,.,CASSLAQPGETQYF,TGCGCCAGCAGCTTGGCCCAGCCTGGGGAGACCCAGTACTTC
TRBV28,TRBJ2-2,TRBD1,CASRQGQVAGELFF,TGTGCCAGCAGGCAGGGACAGGTCGCCGGGGAGCTGTTTTTT
TRBV3-1/TRBV3-2,TRBJ2-1,TRBD2,CASSTQTSGGPNEQFF,TGTGCCAGCAGCACCCAGACTAGCGGGGGCCCCAATGAGCAGTTCTTC
TRBV28,TRBJ1-4,.,CASRPGSGEKLFF,TGTGCCAGCAGGCCGGGGTCGGGTGAAAAACTGTTTTTT
TRBV28,TRBJ1-5,.,CASSFQGSNQPQHF,TGTGCCAGCAGTTTCCAGGGTAGCAATCAGCCCCAGCATTTT
TRBV27,TRBJ1-2,TRBD1,CASSLQGTGNYGYTF,TGTGCCAGCAGTTTACAGGGGACAGGCAACTATGGCTACACCTTC
TRBV30,TRBJ2-1,TRBD1,CAWTGGLYNEQFF,TGTGCCTGGACAGGGGGCCTTTACAATGAGCAGTTCTTC
TRBV29-1,TRBJ1-4,.,CSGGEEKLFF,TGCAGTGGGGGTGAGGAAAAACTGTTTTTT
TRBV25-1,TRBJ2-7,.,CASSVPGEQYF,TGTGCCAGCAGTGTCCCGGGCGAGCAGTACTTC
TRBV2,TRBJ1-4,TRBD1,CASSGGQAFNEKLFF,TGTGCCAGCAGCGGGGGACAGGCTTTTAATGAAAAACTGTTTTTT
TRBV24-1,TRBJ2-6,.,CATSEVISGANVLTF,TGTGCCACCAGTGAGGTGATTTCTGGGGCCAACGTCCTGACTTTC
TRBV4-3,TRBJ1-4,.,CASSQNGHINEKLFF,TGCGCCAGCAGCCAAAACGGACATATTAATGAAAAACTGTTTTTT
TRBV6-5,TRBJ1-2,.,CASRPRPRTYGYTF,TGTGCCAGCAGACCCAGGCCCAGAACTTATGGCTACACCTTC
TRBV10-1,TRBJ2-3,.,CASSESPRVDTQYF,TGCGCCAGCAGTGAGTCTCCCCGGGTAGATACGCAGTATTTT
TRBV6-5,TRBJ1-1,.,CASGSLSVHSEAFF,TGTGCCAGCGGCTCTCTCTCCGTGCACTCCGAAGCTTTCTTT
TRBV11-2,TRBJ2-2,.,CASSLAPTGSNTGELFF,TGTGCCAGCAGCTTAGCCCCAACAGGGTCGAACACCGGGGAGCTGTTTTTT
TRBV12-3/TRBV12-4,TRBJ1-2,.,CASRRDYGYTF,TGTGCCAGCAGACGGGACTATGGCTACACCTTC
TRBV27,TRBJ1-6,.,CASSPRFNSPLHF,TGTGCCAGCAGTCCCCGATTTAATTCACCCCTCCACTTT
TRBV3-1/TRBV3-2,TRBJ2-7,TRBD2,CASSPGGYEQYF,TGTGCCAGCAGCCCCGGGGGGTACGAGCAGTACTTC
TRBV11-2,TRBJ2-7,.,CASTADRNYEQYF,TGTGCCAGCACCGCTGACAGGAACTACGAGCAGTACTTC
TRBV6-5,TRBJ1-1,TRBD1,CASRGTGTNTEAFF,TGTGCCAGCAGGGGGACAGGAACGAACACTGAAGCTTTCTTT
TRBV5-1,TRBJ1-4,.,CASSLAGAQGNEKLFF,TGCGCCAGCAGCTTGGCTGGGGCCCAGGGTAATGAAAAACTGTTTTTT
TRBV19,TRBJ1-4,.,CASSISPAGPNEKLFF,TGTGCCAGTAGTATTTCTCCGGCAGGGCCTAATGAAAAACTGTTTTTT